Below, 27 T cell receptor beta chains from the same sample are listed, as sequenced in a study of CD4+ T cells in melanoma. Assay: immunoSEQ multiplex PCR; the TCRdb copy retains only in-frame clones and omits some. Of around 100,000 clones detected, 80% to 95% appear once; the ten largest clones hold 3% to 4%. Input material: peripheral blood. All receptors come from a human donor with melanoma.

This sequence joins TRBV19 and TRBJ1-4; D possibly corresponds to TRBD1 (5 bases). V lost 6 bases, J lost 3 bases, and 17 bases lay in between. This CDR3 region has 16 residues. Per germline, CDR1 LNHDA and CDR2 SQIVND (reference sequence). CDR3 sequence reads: CASRIRLWTPNEKLFF. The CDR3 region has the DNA TGTGCCAGTAGGATACGCCTCTGGACACCTAATGAAAAACTGTTTTTT. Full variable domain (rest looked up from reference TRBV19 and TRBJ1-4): DGGITQSPKYLFRKEGQNVTLSCEQNLNHDAMYWYRQDPGQGLRLIYYSQIVNDFQKGDIAEGYSVSREKKESFPLTVTSAQKNPTAFYLCASRIRLWTPNEKLFFGSGTQLSVL.

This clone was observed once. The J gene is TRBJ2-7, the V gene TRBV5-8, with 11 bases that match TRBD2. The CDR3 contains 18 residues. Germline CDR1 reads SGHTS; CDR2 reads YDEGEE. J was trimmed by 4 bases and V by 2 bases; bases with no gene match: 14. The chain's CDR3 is CASSFPTSGRSYEYEQYF. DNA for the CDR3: TGTGCCAGCAGCTTCCCAACTAGCGGGAGATCTTATGAGTACGAGCAGTACTTC.

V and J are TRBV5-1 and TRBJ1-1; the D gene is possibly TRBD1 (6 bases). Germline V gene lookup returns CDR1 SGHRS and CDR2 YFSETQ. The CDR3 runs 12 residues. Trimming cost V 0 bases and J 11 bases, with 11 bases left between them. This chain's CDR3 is CASSLEGRGAFF. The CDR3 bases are TGCGCCAGCAGCTTGGAGGGGAGGGGGGCTTTCTTT.

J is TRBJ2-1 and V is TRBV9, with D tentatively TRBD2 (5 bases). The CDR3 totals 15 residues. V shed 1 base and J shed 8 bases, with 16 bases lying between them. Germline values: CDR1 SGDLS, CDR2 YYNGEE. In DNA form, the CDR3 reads TGTGCCAGCAGCGTACGGAGCGGTGGAGGAGATGAGCAGTTCTTC. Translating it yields CASSVRSGGGDEQFF.

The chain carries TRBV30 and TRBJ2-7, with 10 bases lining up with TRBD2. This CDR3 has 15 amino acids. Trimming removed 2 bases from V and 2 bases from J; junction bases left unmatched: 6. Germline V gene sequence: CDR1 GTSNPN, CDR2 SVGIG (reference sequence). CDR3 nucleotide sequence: TGTGCCTGGAGTCCAGGACTAGCGGATACCTACGAGCAGTACTTC. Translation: CAWSPGLADTYEQYF.

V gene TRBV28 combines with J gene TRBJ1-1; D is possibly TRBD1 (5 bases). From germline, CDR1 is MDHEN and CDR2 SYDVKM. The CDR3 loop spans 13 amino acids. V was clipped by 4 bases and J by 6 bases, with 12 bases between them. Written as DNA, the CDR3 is TGTGCCAGCAGTTCGGCAGGGCCCTCTGAAGCTTTCTTT. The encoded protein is CASSSAGPSEAFF.

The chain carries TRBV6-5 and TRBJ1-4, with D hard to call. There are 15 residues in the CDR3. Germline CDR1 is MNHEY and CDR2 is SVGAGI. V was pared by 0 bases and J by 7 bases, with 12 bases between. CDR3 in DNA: TGTGCCAGCAGTTACTCGAAAGGGTATCGTGAAAAACTGTTTTTT. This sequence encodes CASSYSKGYREKLFF.

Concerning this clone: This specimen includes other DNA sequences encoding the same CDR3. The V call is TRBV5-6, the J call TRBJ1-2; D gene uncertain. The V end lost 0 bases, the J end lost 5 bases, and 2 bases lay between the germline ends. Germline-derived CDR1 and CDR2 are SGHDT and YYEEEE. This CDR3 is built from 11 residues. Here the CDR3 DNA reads TGTGCCAGCAGCTTGGGATATGGCTACACCTTC. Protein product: CASSLGYGYTF.

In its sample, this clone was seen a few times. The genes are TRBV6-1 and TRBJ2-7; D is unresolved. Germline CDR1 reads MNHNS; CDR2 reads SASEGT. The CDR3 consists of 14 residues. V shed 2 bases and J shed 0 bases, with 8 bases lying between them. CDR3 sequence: CASSEQTSSYEQYF. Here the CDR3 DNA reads TGTGCCAGCAGTGAACAGACAAGCTCCTACGAGCAGTACTTC.

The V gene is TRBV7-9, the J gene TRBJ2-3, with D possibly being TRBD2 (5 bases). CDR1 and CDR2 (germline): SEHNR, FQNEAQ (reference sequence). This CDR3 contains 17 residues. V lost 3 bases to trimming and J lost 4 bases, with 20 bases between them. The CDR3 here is CASSFLSTFLEADTQYF. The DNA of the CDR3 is TGTGCCAGCAGCTTCCTTTCTACTTTTTTGGAGGCAGATACGCAGTATTTT.

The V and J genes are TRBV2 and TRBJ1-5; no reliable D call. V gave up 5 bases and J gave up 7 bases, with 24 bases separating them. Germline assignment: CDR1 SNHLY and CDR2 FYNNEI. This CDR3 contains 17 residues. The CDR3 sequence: CASSPFSGRRSGQPQHF. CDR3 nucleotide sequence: TGTGCCAGCAGTCCCTTTTCCGGGAGAAGGTCTGGGCAGCCCCAGCATTTT.

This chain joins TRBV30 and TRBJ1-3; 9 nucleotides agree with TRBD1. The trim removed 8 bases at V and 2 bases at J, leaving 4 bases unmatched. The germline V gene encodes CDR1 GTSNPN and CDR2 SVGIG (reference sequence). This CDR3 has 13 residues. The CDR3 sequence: CATRQGAGNTIYF. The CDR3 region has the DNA TGTGCCACACGACAGGGGGCTGGAAACACCATATATTTT.

Here the CDR3 reads CASSSAGLPGTDTQYF. DNA for the CDR3: TGTGCCAGCAGCTCCGCGGGGCTCCCAGGCACAGATACGCAGTATTTT. V is TRBV9 and J is TRBJ2-3; D perhaps matches TRBD2 (6 bases). Germline values: CDR1 SGDLS, CDR2 YYNGEE. The CDR3 runs to 16 residues. The germline V and J ends were trimmed by 4 bases and 1 base, with 16 bases remaining between them.

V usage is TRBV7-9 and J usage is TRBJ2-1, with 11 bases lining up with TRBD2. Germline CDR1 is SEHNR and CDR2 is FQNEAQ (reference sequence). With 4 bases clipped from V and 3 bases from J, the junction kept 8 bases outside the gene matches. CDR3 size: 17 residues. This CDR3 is CASSSGLAVWDYNEQFF. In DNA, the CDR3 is TGTGCCAGCAGCTCGGGACTAGCGGTGTGGGACTACAATGAGCAGTTCTTC.

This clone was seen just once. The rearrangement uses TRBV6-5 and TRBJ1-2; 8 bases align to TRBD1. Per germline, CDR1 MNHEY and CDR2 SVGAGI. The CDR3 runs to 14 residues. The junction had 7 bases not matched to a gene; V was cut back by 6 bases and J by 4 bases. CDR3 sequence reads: CASRKTGVVYGYTF. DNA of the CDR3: TGTGCCAGCAGGAAGACAGGGGTGGTCTATGGCTACACCTTC.

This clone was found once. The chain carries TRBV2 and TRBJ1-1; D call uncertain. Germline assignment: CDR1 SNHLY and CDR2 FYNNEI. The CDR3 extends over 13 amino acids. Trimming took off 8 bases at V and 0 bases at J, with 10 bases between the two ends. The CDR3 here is CASRTDVNTEAFF. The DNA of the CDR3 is TGTGCCAGCCGGACCGACGTGAACACTGAAGCTTTCTTT.

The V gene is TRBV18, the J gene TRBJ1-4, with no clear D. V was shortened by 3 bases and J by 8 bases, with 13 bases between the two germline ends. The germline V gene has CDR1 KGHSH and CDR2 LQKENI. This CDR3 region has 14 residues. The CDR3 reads CASSPSGMEEKLFF. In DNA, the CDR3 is TGTGCCAGCTCACCTTCGGGTATGGAGGAAAAACTGTTTTTT.

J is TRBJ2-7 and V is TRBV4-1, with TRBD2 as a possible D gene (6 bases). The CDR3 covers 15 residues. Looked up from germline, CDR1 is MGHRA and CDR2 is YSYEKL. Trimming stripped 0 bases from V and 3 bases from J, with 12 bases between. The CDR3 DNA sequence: TGCGCCAGCAGCCAAGATGCGGGAAGGGGCTACGAGCAGTACTTC. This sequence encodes CASSQDAGRGYEQYF.

The CDR3 sequence: CASSSSGLAKNIQYF. As DNA, the CDR3 is TGTGCCAGCAGTTCGAGCGGGCTAGCCAAAAACATTCAGTACTTC. This chain connects TRBV6-5 to TRBJ2-4; tentatively, D is TRBD2 (6 bases). This CDR3 region has 15 residues. Germline V gene data show CDR1 as MNHEY and CDR2 as SVGAGI. The germline V and J ends were trimmed by 4 bases and 0 bases, with 10 bases remaining between them.

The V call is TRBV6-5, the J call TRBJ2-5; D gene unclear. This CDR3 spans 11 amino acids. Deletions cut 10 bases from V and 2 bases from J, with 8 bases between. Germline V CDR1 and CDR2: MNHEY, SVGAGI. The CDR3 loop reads CATCRQETQYF. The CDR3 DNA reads TGTGCCACCTGCCGGCAAGAGACCCAGTACTTC.

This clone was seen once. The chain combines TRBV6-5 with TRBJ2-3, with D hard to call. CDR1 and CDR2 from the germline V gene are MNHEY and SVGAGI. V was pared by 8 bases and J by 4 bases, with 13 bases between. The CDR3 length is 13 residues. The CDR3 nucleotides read TGTGCCAGCCAACGCATGACCCCAGATACGCAGTATTTT. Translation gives CASQRMTPDTQYF.

The CDR3 coding sequence is TGTGCCAGCAGCGCGACAGTTCTCACAGATACGCAGTATTTT. This encodes CASSATVLTDTQYF. The chain employs TRBV9 and TRBJ2-3; TRBD1 might be the D (5 bases). The CDR3 covers 14 residues. Germline CDR1 SGDLS, CDR2 YYNGEE. V was pared by 3 bases and J by 2 bases, with 10 bases between.

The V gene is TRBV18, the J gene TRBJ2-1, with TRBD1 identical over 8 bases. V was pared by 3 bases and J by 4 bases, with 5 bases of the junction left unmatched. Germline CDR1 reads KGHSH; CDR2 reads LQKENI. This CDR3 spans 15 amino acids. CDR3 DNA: TGTGCCAGCTCACCGCCCGGGACAGGATACAATGAGCAGTTCTTC. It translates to CASSPPGTGYNEQFF.

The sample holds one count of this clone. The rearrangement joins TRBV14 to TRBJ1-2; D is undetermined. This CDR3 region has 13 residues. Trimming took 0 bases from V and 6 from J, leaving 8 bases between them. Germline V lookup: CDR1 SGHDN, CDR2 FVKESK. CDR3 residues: CASSQDIRDGYTF. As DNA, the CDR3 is TGTGCCAGCAGCCAAGATATACGGGATGGCTACACCTTC.

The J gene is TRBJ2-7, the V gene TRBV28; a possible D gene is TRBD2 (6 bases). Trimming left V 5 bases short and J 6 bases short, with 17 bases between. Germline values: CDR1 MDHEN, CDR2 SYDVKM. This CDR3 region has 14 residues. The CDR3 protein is CASSLIRGSREQYF. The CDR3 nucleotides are TGTGCCAGCAGTCTGATCCGGGGGTCTCGCGAGCAGTACTTC. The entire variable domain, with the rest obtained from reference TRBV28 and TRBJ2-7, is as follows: DVKVTQSSRYLVKRTGEKVFLECVQDMDHENMFWYRQDPGLGLRLIYFSYDVKMKEKGDIPEGYSVSREKKERFSLILESASTNQTSMYLCASSLIRGSREQYFGPGTRLTVT.

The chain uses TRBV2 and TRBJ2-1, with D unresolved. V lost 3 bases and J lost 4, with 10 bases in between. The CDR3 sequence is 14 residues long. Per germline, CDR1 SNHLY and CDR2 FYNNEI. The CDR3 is CASSDSAVYNEQFF. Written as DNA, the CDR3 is TGTGCCAGCAGTGATTCGGCAGTATACAATGAGCAGTTCTTC.

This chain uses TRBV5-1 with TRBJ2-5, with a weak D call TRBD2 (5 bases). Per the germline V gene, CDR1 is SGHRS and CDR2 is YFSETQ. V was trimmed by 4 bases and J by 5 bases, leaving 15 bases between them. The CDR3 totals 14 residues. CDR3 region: CASSASGDAETQYF. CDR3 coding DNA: TGCGCCAGCAGCGCGTCCGGGGATGCGGAGACCCAGTACTTC. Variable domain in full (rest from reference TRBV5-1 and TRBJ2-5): KAGVTQTPRYLIKTRGQQVTLSCSPISGHRSVSWYQQTPGQGLQFLFEYFSETQRNKGNFPGRFSGRQFSNSRSEMNVSTLELGDSALYLCASSASGDAETQYFGPGTRLLVL.